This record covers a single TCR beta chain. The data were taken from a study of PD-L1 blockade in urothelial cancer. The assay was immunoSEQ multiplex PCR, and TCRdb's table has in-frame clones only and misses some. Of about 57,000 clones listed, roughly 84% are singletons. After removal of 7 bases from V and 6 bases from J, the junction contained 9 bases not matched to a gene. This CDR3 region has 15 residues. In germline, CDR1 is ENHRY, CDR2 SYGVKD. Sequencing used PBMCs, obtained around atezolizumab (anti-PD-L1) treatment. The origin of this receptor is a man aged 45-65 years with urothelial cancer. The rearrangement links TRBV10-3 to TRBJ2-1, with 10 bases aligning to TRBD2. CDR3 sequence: CAINSLASGSNEQFF. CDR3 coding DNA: TGTGCCATCAATTCTCTGGCTAGCGGGAGCAATGAGCAGTTCTTC.